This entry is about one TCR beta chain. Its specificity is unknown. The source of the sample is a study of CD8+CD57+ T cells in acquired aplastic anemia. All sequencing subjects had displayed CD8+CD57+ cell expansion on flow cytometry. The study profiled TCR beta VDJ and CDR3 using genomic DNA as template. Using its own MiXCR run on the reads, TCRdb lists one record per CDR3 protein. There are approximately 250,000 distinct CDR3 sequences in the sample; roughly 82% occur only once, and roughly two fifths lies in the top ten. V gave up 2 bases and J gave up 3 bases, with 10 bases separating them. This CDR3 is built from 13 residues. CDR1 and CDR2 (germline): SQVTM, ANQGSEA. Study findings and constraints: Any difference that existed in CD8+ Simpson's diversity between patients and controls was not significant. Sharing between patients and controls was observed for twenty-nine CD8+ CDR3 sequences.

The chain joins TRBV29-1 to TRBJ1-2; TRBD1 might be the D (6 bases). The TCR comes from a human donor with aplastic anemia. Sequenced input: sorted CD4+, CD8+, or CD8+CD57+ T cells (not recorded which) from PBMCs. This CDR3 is CSVETQGDYGYTF. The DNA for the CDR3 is TGCAGCGTTGAAACACAGGGCGACTATGGCTACACCTTC.